Included here is one T cell receptor (beta chain) sequence, with context. Source study methods: For nucleated cells, counts were estimated from reference gene primer amplification. Profiling relied on immunoSEQ multiplex PCR, and the TCRdb table lists in-frame clones only, not all of them. The DNA was the basis for D and trimming; V, J and clone size are from that table. This table holds 200,000 to 300,000 clones, around 84% found once. These data are taken from a study of blood T cell repertoires in COVID-19. Study-level information: Donors in the United States, Italy and Spain gave samples during acute or convalescent COVID-19. PBMCs, B-cell-depleted T cells, or T cells provided the cDNA or gDNA that made up the material.

Germline-derived CDR1 and CDR2 are MDHEN and SYDVKM. The CDR3 runs to 15 residues. The V and J ends lost 3 bases and 4 bases respectively, with 16 bases between them. The TCR was taken from a man in his 60s with acute or convalescent COVID-19. Sequencing was done on a sample of peripheral blood. The V and J genes are TRBV28 and TRBJ2-7, with D tentatively TRBD2 (5 bases). The CDR3 DNA follows: TGTGCCAGCAGTTTCGTTCTAGGAGGTCGGTACGAGCAGTACTTC. Translated, it gives CASSFVLGGRYEQYF.